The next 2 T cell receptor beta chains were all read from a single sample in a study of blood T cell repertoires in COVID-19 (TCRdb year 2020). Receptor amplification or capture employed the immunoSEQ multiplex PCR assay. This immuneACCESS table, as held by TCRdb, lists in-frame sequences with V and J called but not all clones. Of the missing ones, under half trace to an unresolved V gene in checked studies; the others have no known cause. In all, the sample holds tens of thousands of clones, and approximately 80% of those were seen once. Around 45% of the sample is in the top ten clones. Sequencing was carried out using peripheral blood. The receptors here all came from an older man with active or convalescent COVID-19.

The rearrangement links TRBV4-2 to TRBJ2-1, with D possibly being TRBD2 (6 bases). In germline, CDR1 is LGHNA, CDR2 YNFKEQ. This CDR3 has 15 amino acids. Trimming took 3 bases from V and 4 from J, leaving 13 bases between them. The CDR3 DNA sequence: TGTGCCAGCAGCCAGCAGGGCGGGGTGTACAATGAGCAGTTCTTC. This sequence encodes CASSQQGGVYNEQFF.

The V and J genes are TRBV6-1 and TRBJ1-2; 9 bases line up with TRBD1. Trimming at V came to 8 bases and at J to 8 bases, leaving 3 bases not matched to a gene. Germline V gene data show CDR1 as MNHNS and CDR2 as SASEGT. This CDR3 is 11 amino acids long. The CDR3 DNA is TGTGCCAGCGACAGGGGGAACGGCTACACCTTC. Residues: CASDRGNGYTF.